The clone carrying this TCR beta chain was seen only a few times. The sample is drawn from a study of OX40 agonist ivuxolimab in advanced cancers. Repertoires were generated with immunoSEQ multiplex PCR, while TCRdb's copy carries only in-frame clones and drops some. The repertoire holds over 65,000 clones, with about 90% as singletons. Trimming took 7 bases from V and 7 from J, leaving 8 bases between them. Germline V gene data show CDR1 as SNHLY and CDR2 as FYNNEI. The CDR3 covers 12 residues. This sequence joins TRBV2 and TRBJ1-6; D ambiguous. This sequence was found in an adult with an advanced solid tumor such as melanoma, head and neck, liver or kidney cancer. The input for sequencing was CD4+ or CD8+ T cells sorted from blood, taken in a trial of the OX40 agonist ivuxolimab. This CDR3 reads CASMAENSPLHF. The CDR3 bases are TGTGCCAGCATGGCAGAGAATTCACCCCTCCACTTT.